This TCR beta chain was recovered during a study of preoperative IRX-2 immunotherapy in early breast cancer. Treatment reported: preoperative locoregional IRX-2 cytokine immunotherapy. The method was immunoSEQ multiplex PCR; TCRdb's version includes in-frame clones alone and lacks a portion of them. The data hold 35,000 to 40,000 clones, with 80% to 90% observed a single time. The CDR3 contains 18 residues. Germline lookup yields CDR1 SGHVS and CDR2 FNYEAQ. V was trimmed by 3 bases and J by 0 bases, leaving 15 bases between them. The sample was lymph node tissue, taken after IRX-2 immunotherapy. V is TRBV7-6 and J is TRBJ1-6, with D uncertain. This TCR derives from a human donor with breast cancer. The CDR3 sequence is CASSLGPGKSSYNSPLHF. For the CDR3, the DNA is TGTGCCAGCAGCTTGGGTCCGGGAAAGAGCTCCTATAATTCACCCCTCCACTTT.